The present entry profiles one TCR beta chain with its context. The sample is drawn from a study of Ad26.COV2.S vaccination and SARS-CoV-2 variants. Stated treatment: 15 to 20 received Ad26.COV2.S at low or high dose, single or two shots; about 5 received placebo; per-sample allocation not given. Specimen acquisition occurred on day 63 following the initial vaccine or placebo injection. Using immunoSEQ multiplex PCR, the repertoire was profiled, and TCRdb retains in-frame clones only, with some absent. The sample includes 360,000 or so clones, over 75% of them seen just once. Germline CDR1 reads SGHAT; CDR2 reads FQNNGV. V was clipped by 4 bases and J by 8 bases; unmatched bases: 10. The length of the CDR3 is 14 residues.

The TCR sequence derives from a person between 18 and 60 years old who received the Ad26.COV2.S COVID-19 vaccine or a placebo. This chain joins TRBV11-2 and TRBJ1-2; TRBD1 matches at 7 bases. The specimen comprised peripheral blood, sampled in a trial of Ad26.COV2.S vaccine versus placebo. CDR3 region: CASSSQAGGKGYTF. The CDR3 DNA follows: TGTGCCAGCAGCTCCCAGGCAGGGGGTAAGGGCTACACCTTC.